These 28 T cell receptor beta chains were all obtained from the same sample, sequenced in a study of T cell changes during pregnancy in multiple sclerosis. Libraries were prepared by immunoSEQ multiplex PCR; TCRdb keeps only in-frame clonotypes and omits some of them. Here the sample spans around 53,000 clones, 92% being singletons. Sequencing was performed on CD4+ T cells from peripheral blood mononuclear cells, taken after pregnancy. Receptors originate from a female donor with multiple sclerosis, enrolled in a pregnancy study.

The chain has TRBV4-3 and TRBJ1-1; a weak D match, TRBD1 (6 bases). The CDR3 consists of 15 residues. The V end lost 0 bases, the J end lost 4 bases, and 12 bases lay between the germline ends. In germline, CDR1 is LGHNA, CDR2 YSLEER. CDR3 loop: CASSQEWGRGTEAFF. The CDR3 DNA is TGCGCCAGCAGCCAAGAGTGGGGGCGCGGCACTGAAGCTTTCTTT.

The CDR3 loop is CASSLDSRSNTEAFF. The CDR3 DNA follows: TGCGCCAGCAGCTTGGACTCTCGGTCGAACACTGAAGCTTTCTTT. The V call is TRBV5-1, the J call TRBJ1-1; D is undetermined. Trimming pared 0 bases from V and 1 base from J, leaving 10 bases between. Germline-derived CDR1 and CDR2 are SGHRS and YFSETQ. CDR3 length: 15 amino acids. The full variable domain, completed using reference TRBV5-1 and TRBJ1-1, is KAGVTQTPRYLIKTRGQQVTLSCSPISGHRSVSWYQQTPGQGLQFLFEYFSETQRNKGNFPGRFSGRQFSNSRSEMNVSTLELGDSALYLCASSLDSRSNTEAFFGQGTRLTVV.

The chain uses TRBV12-1 and TRBJ1-1; the D call of TRBD1 is as the table states it, not checked on the DNA. TRBV12-1 is reported as a pseudogene. The CDR3 is 19 residues long. CDR3 in DNA: TGTGCCAGCAGCCTTGATTGGTTTAGGGGGACCAACCGAATCACTGAAGCTTTCTTT. Protein product: CASSLDWFRGTNRITEAFF.

The chain combines TRBV5-1 with TRBJ2-2; D gene ambiguous. Germline V gene data show CDR1 as SGHRS and CDR2 as YFSETQ. The germline V and J ends were trimmed by 3 bases and 3 bases, with 12 bases remaining between them. This CDR3 contains 15 residues. CDR3 amino acids: CASSSFDTYTGELFF. In DNA form, the CDR3 reads TGCGCCAGCAGCTCATTTGACACCTACACCGGGGAGCTGTTTTTT. The full variable domain, completed using reference TRBV5-1 and TRBJ2-2, is KAGVTQTPRYLIKTRGQQVTLSCSPISGHRSVSWYQQTPGQGLQFLFEYFSETQRNKGNFPGRFSGRQFSNSRSEMNVSTLELGDSALYLCASSSFDTYTGELFFGEGSRLTVL.

The chain has TRBV5-4 and TRBJ1-3, with D tentatively TRBD1 (6 bases). Germline V CDR1 and CDR2: SGHNT, YYREEE (reference sequence). Trimming shortened V by 0 bases and J by 1 base, and 8 bases separated the two germline ends. This CDR3 is built from 15 residues. In DNA form, the CDR3 reads TGTGCCAGCAGCTTGGTAGGACAGTCTGGAAACACCATATATTTT. Its protein product is CASSLVGQSGNTIYF.

The V call is TRBV19, the J call TRBJ2-7; no reliable D call. V lost 3 bases and J 5 bases, leaving 11 bases between the germline ends. The CDR3 contains 13 residues. CDR1 is LNHDA and CDR2 is SQIVND in the germline V gene (reference sequence). The CDR3 loop is CASSIRLVNEQYF. As DNA, the CDR3 is TGTGCCAGTAGTATTCGGCTAGTAAACGAGCAGTACTTC.

This chain connects TRBV19 to TRBJ2-7; 7 bases fit TRBD2. Germline lookup yields CDR1 LNHDA and CDR2 SQIVND (reference sequence). The junction had 8 bases not matched to a gene; V was cut back by 3 bases and J by 3 bases. The CDR3 runs to 15 residues. The DNA for the CDR3 is TGTGCCAGTAGTATGGGGGGGACCCCTAACTACGAGCAGTACTTC. This codes for CASSMGGTPNYEQYF.

This sequence joins TRBV9 and TRBJ2-7, with D possibly being TRBD2 (5 bases). CDR1 and CDR2 (germline): SGDLS, YYNGEE. This CDR3 has 15 residues. Trimming took 1 base from V and 1 from J, leaving 12 bases between them. CDR3 DNA sequence: TGTGCCAGCAGCGTACTAGCCGGATTGTCCTACGAGCAGTACTTC. This sequence encodes CASSVLAGLSYEQYF.

The chain couples TRBV7-8 to TRBJ2-4; the D is unclear. Per germline, CDR1 SGHVS and CDR2 FQNEAQ. The V and J ends lost 1 base and 0 bases respectively, with 4 bases between them. CDR3 length equals 14 residues. CDR3 DNA: TGTGCCAGCAGCTTAGAGCCAGCCAAAAACATTCAGTACTTC. Translated, it gives CASSLEPAKNIQYF.

The chain links TRBV30 to TRBJ2-7, with TRBD1 as a possible D gene (6 bases). The CDR3 spans 16 residues. Trimming stripped 4 bases from V and 2 bases from J, with 21 bases between. Germline assignment: CDR1 GTSNPN and CDR2 SVGIG (reference sequence). The CDR3 loop reads CAWNPTLARGPYEQYF. CDR3 in DNA: TGTGCCTGGAACCCCACTCTCGCCAGGGGACCCTACGAGCAGTACTTC. The whole variable domain, filled in from reference TRBV30 and TRBJ2-7, reads SQTIHQWPATLVQPVGSPLSLECTVEGTSNPNLYWYRQAAGRGLQLLFYSVGIGQISSEVPQNLSASRPQDRQFILSSKKLLLSDSGFYLCAWNPTLARGPYEQYFGPGTRLTVT.

This chain connects TRBV29-1 to TRBJ1-1; D ambiguous. CDR3 length equals 13 residues. CDR1 is SQVTM and CDR2 is ANQGSEA in the germline V gene. Trimming took 0 bases from V and 2 from J, leaving 7 bases between them. In DNA form, the CDR3 reads TGCAGCGTTGAAGAGCAAGCAAACACTGAAGCTTTCTTT. It translates to CSVEEQANTEAFF.

The chain carries TRBV7-3 and TRBJ1-1; TRBD1 aligns across 7 bases. J was trimmed by 3 bases and V by 0 bases; bases with no gene match: 7. Germline CDR1 and CDR2: SGHTA and FQGTGA. This CDR3 is built from 16 residues. The CDR3: CASSLTGGRRYTEAFF. In DNA, the CDR3 is TGTGCCAGCAGCTTAACAGGGGGCCGCAGGTACACTGAAGCTTTCTTT.

This chain connects TRBV10-3 to TRBJ2-3, with 9 positions matching TRBD2. The V and J ends lost 8 bases and 2 bases, in that order; junction bases with no gene match: 11. In germline, CDR1 is ENHRY, CDR2 SYGVKD. This CDR3 is 16 amino acids long. CDR3 coding DNA: TGTGCCATCGGTCGGTTGGGCGGGGGGGCCACAGATACGCAGTATTTT. It specifies CAIGRLGGGATDTQYF.

This chain joins TRBV19 and TRBJ1-1; D uncertain. The ends were cut back, 6 bases at V and 5 bases at J, with 16 bases in the middle. Germline CDR1 is LNHDA and CDR2 is SQIVND (reference sequence). CDR3 length equals 14 residues. CDR3 loop: CASSSTSIRTEAFF. In DNA form, the CDR3 reads TGTGCCAGTAGCTCCACTTCGATTCGGACTGAAGCTTTCTTT.

The CDR3 sequence: CASSPGQGRYTF. Here the CDR3 DNA reads TGTGCCAGCAGTCCAGGACAGGGCCGCTACACCTTC. The chain is built from TRBV6-6 and TRBJ1-2; 8 bases line up with TRBD1. Germline V gene data show CDR1 as MNHNY and CDR2 as SVGAGI (reference sequence). The CDR3 consists of 12 residues. V shed 5 bases and J 9 bases; nucleotides not matched to a gene: 5.

This clone has only a few counts. This chain uses TRBV10-3 with TRBJ1-1; D is ambiguous. Germline loops: CDR1 ENHRY, CDR2 SYGVKD. The CDR3 runs 14 residues. Trimming stripped 3 bases from V and 0 bases from J, with 8 bases between. CDR3 amino acids: CAISDSIVNTEAFF. DNA of the CDR3: TGTGCCATCAGTGACTCGATAGTGAACACTGAAGCTTTCTTT.

V and J are TRBV5-1 and TRBJ2-7; 10 nucleotides agree with TRBD2. After removal of 3 bases from V and 9 bases from J, the junction contained 12 bases not matched to a gene. The CDR3 runs to 15 residues. Germline assignment: CDR1 SGHRS and CDR2 YFSETQ. The CDR3 spells CASSSTSGEGRLQYF. In nucleotides, the CDR3 is TGCGCCAGCAGCTCTACTAGCGGGGAAGGTCGGCTGCAGTACTTC.

The CDR3 reads CASSFSPTRFTYEQYF. DNA of the CDR3: TGTGCCAGCAGCTTTTCCCCCACGAGATTCACCTACGAGCAGTACTTC. This chain uses TRBV7-2 with TRBJ2-7; D remains unclear. This CDR3 spans 16 amino acids. V was shortened by 3 bases and J by 2 bases, with 17 bases between the two germline ends. Looked up from germline, CDR1 is SGHTA and CDR2 is FQGNSA.

The CDR3 DNA is TGTGCCAGCAGTTTAACTAGCGGGGGCTACGAGCAGTACTTC. Translating gives CASSLTSGGYEQYF. The chain is built from TRBV6-5 and TRBJ2-7; 11 bases map to TRBD2. The junction had 2 bases not matched to a gene; V was cut back by 4 bases and J by 3 bases. The V gene's germline CDR1 is MNHEY and CDR2 SVGAGI. There are 14 residues in the CDR3.

The chain combines TRBV7-2 with TRBJ1-2; 7 nucleotides agree with TRBD1. The germline V gene has CDR1 SGHTA and CDR2 FQGNSA. V was clipped by 5 bases and J by 7 bases; unmatched bases: 10. The length of the CDR3 is 14 residues. CDR3 in DNA: TGTGCCAGCAGCCCCCAGACAGGGTCGGGTGGCTACACCTTC. Translated, it gives CASSPQTGSGGYTF.

This clone has just a few counts. V usage is TRBV2 and J usage is TRBJ1-1; TRBD1 agrees at 7 bases. Germline values: CDR1 SNHLY, CDR2 FYNNEI. The CDR3 contains 14 residues. V was pared by 5 bases and J by 4 bases, with 7 bases of the junction left unmatched. For the CDR3, the DNA is TGTGCCAGCAGTCGACAGGGTAAGAGCACTGAAGCTTTCTTT. Its translation: CASSRQGKSTEAFF.

The CDR3 loop reads CASSAWGRRNQPQHF. In DNA form, the CDR3 reads TGTGCCAGCAGTGCCTGGGGCAGACGCAATCAGCCCCAGCATTTT. The chain joins TRBV2 to TRBJ1-5; tentatively, D is TRBD1 (5 bases). V lost 4 bases and J 2 bases, leaving 12 bases between the germline ends. The length of the CDR3 is 15 residues. CDR1 is SNHLY, CDR2 FYNNEI, per germline.

The gene calls are TRBV7-3 and TRBJ2-2; 11 nucleotides align to TRBD1. Germline lookup yields CDR1 SGHTA and CDR2 FQGTGA. J gave up 9 bases and V 4 bases, and 4 bases lay outside the gene matches. This CDR3 has 14 residues. The DNA for the CDR3 is TGTGCCAGCAGCTCGGACAGGGGGCGCAGGGAGCTGTTTTTT. Translated, it gives CASSSDRGRRELFF.

The rearrangement links TRBV6-5 to TRBJ1-6, with 7 bases matching TRBD1. The trim removed 2 bases at V and 5 bases at J, leaving 3 bases unmatched. The CDR3 is 15 residues long. Germline V gene data show CDR1 as MNHEY and CDR2 as SVGAGI. CDR3 nucleotide sequence: TGTGCCAGCAGTTACGTAGACAGGGATAATTCACCCCTCCACTTT. Amino acids: CASSYVDRDNSPLHF.

The rearrangement joins TRBV4-1 to TRBJ1-4; D not certain. The CDR3 is 16 amino acids. Germline CDR1 is MGHRA and CDR2 is YSYEKL. Trimming shortened V by 0 bases and J by 4 bases, and 12 bases separated the two germline ends. The DNA of the CDR3 is TGCGCCAGCAGCCAAGACCCCTTACGGTTTAATGAAAAACTGTTTTTT. It yields the protein CASSQDPLRFNEKLFF.

The rearrangement joins TRBV30 to TRBJ1-2; 7 bases match TRBD1. After removal of 5 bases from V and 5 bases from J, the junction contained 5 bases not matched to a gene. Per germline, CDR1 GTSNPN and CDR2 SVGIG (reference sequence). The CDR3 is 12 residues long. The DNA of the CDR3 is TGTGCCTGGGGGAAGGGGGCTTATGGCTACACCTTC. This encodes CAWGKGAYGYTF.

The rearrangement uses TRBV14 and TRBJ2-2, with a weak D call TRBD2 (5 bases). The CDR3 has 16 amino acids. Germline V lookup: CDR1 SGHDN, CDR2 FVKESK. Trimming took 5 bases from V and 3 from J, leaving 16 bases between them. For the CDR3, the DNA is TGTGCCAGCAGCGCCCGGCGGCGGGCGGACACCGGGGAGCTGTTTTTT. Translating it yields CASSARRRADTGELFF.

V and J are TRBV7-3 and TRBJ2-7, with D possibly matching TRBD2 (7 bases). The germline CDR1 and CDR2 sequences are SGHTA and FQGTGA. V dropped 2 bases and J dropped 4 bases, with 12 bases sitting between them. The length of the CDR3 is 14 residues. CDR3 loop: CASSLRGAGYEQYF. The CDR3 DNA sequence: TGTGCCAGCAGCTTACGGGGGGCGGGTTACGAGCAGTACTTC. Variable domain in full (rest from reference TRBV7-3 and TRBJ2-7): GAGVSQTPSNKVTEKGKYVELRCDPISGHTALYWYRQSLGQGPEFLIYFQGTGAADDSGLPNDRFFAVRPEGSVSTLKIQRTERGDSAVYLCASSLRGAGYEQYFGPGTRLTVT.